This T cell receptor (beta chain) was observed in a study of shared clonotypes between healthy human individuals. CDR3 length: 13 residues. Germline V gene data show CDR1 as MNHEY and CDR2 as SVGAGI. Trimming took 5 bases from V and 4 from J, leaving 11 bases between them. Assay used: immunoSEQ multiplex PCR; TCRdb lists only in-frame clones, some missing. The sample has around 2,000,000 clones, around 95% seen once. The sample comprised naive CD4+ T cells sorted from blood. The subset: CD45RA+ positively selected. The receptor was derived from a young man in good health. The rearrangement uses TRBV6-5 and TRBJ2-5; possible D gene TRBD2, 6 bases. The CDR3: CASSRGLSETQYF. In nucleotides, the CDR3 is TGTGCCAGCAGTCGGGGACTGTCAGAGACCCAGTACTTC.